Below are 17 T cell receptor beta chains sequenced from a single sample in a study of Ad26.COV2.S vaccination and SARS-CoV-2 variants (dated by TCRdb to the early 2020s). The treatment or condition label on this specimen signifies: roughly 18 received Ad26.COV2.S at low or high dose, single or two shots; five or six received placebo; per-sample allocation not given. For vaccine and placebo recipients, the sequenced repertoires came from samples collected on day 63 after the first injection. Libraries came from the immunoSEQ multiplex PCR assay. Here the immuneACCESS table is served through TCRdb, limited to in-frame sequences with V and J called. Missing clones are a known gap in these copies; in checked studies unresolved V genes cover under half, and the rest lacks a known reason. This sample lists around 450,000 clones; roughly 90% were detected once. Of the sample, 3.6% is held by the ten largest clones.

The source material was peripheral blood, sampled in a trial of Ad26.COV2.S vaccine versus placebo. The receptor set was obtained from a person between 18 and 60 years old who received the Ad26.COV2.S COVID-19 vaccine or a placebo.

DNA for the CDR3: TGTGCCAGCAGCTCGACCACCCATACGCCTCAGCGTCCCCTCCACTTT. It is translated as CASSSTTHTPQRPLHF. The chain links TRBV7-9 to TRBJ1-6; the D is unclear. The V end was cut by 4 bases, the J end by 13 bases, with 23 bases between. This CDR3 region has 16 residues. In germline, CDR1 is SEHNR, CDR2 FQNEAQ (reference sequence). Variable domain in full (rest from reference TRBV7-9 and TRBJ1-6): DTGVSQNPRHKITKRGQNVTFRCDPISEHNRLYWYRQTLGQGPEFLTYFQNEAQLEKSRLLSDRFSAERPKGSFSTLEIQRTEQGDSAMYLCASSSTTHTPQRPLHFGNGTRLTVT.

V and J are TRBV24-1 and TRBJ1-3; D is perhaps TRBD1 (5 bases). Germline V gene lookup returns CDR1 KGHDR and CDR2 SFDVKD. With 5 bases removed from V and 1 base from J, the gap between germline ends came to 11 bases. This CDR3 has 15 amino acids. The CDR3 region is CATSGGQGSGNTIYF. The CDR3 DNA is TGTGCCACCAGTGGAGGGCAGGGATCTGGAAACACCATATATTTT.

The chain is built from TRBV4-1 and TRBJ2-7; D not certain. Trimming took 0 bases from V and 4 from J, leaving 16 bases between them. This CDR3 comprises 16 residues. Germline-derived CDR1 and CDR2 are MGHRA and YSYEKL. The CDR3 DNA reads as TGCGCCAGCAGCCAAGATGGGCCAGGTAAATTTTACGAGCAGTACTTC. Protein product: CASSQDGPGKFYEQYF.

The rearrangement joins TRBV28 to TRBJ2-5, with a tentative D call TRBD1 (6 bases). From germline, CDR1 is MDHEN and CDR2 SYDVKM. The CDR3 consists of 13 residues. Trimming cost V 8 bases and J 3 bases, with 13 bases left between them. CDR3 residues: CASQGQIKETQYF. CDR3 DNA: TGTGCCAGCCAGGGGCAGATAAAAGAGACCCAGTACTTC. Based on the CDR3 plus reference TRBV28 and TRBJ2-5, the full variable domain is DVKVTQSSRYLVKRTGEKVFLECVQDMDHENMFWYRQDPGLGLRLIYFSYDVKMKEKGDIPEGYSVSREKKERFSLILESASTNQTSMYLCASQGQIKETQYFGPGTRLLVL.

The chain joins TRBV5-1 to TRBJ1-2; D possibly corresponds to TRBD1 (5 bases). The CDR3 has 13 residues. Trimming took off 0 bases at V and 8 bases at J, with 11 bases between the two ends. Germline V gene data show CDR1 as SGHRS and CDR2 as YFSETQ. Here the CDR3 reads CASSLGQGGGYTF. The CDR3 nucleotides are TGCGCCAGCAGCTTGGGGCAGGGAGGAGGCTACACCTTC. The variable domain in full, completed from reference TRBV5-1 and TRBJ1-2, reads KAGVTQTPRYLIKTRGQQVTLSCSPISGHRSVSWYQQTPGQGLQFLFEYFSETQRNKGNFPGRFSGRQFSNSRSEMNVSTLELGDSALYLCASSLGQGGGYTFGSGTRLTVV.

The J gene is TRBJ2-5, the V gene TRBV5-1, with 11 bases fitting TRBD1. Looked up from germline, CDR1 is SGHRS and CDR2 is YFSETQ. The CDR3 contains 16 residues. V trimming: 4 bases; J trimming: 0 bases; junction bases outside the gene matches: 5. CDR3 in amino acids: CASSQGTGGYQETQYF. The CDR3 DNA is TGCGCCAGCAGCCAGGGGACAGGGGGGTACCAAGAGACCCAGTACTTC.

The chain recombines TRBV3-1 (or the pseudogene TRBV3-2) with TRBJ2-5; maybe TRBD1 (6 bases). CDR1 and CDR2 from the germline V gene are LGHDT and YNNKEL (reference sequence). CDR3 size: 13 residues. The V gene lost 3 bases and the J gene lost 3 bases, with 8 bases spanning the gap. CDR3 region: CASSHWTEETQYF. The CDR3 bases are TGTGCCAGCAGCCATTGGACAGAAGAGACCCAGTACTTC.

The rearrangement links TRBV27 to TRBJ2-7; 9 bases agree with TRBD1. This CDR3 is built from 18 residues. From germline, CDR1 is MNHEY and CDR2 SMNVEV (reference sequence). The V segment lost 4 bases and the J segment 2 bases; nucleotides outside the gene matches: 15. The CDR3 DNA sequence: TGTGCCAGCAGTTCTCAAGACCCGGGACAGGGCCTACCCTACGAGCAGTACTTC. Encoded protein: CASSSQDPGQGLPYEQYF.

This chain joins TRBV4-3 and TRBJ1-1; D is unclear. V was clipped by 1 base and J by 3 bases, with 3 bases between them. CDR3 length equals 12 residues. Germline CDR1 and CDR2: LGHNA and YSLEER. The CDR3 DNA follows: TGCGCCAGCAGCCAAGGGTACACTGAAGCTTTCTTT. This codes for CASSQGYTEAFF.

The CDR3 bases are TGTGCCAGCAGTTTATCGACCCCTCAGGGGACCCAGTACTTC. Encoded protein: CASSLSTPQGTQYF. The chain has TRBV27 and TRBJ2-5; a possible D gene is TRBD1 (5 bases). The CDR3 consists of 14 residues. The V end lost 0 bases, the J end lost 7 bases, and 12 bases lay between the germline ends. Germline V gene lookup returns CDR1 MNHEY and CDR2 SMNVEV (reference sequence).

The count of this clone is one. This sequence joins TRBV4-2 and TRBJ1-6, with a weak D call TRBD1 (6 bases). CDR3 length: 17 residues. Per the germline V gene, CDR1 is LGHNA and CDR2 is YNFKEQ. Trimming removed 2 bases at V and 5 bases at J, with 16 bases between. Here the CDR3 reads CASSQMGQRGNNSPLHF. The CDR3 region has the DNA TGTGCCAGCAGCCAAATGGGACAACGAGGGAATAATTCACCCCTCCACTTT.

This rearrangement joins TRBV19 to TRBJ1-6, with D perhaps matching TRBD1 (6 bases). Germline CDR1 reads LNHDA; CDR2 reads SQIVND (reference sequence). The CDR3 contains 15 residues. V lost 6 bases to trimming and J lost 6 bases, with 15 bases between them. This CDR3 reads CASSLGRDINSPLHF. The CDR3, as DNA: TGTGCCAGTAGCTTGGGGCGGGACATTAATTCACCCCTCCACTTT.

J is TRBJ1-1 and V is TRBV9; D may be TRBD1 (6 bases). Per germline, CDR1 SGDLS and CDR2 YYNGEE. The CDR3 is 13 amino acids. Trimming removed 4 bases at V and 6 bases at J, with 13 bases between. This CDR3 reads CASSKTPGAEAFF. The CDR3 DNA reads TGTGCCAGCAGCAAAACGCCAGGGGCTGAAGCTTTCTTT.

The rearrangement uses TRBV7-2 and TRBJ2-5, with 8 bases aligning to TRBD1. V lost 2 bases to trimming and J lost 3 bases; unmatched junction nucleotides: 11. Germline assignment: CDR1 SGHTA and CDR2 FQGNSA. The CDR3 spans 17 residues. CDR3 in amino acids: CASSLQGAPGFKETQYF. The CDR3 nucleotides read TGTGCCAGCAGCTTACAGGGGGCTCCGGGTTTTAAAGAGACCCAGTACTTC. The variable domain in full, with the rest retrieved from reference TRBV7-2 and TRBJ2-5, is GAGVSQSPSNKVTEKGKDVELRCDPISGHTALYWYRQSLGQGLEFLIYFQGNSAPDKSGLPSDRFSAERTGGSVSTLTIQRTQQEDSAVYLCASSLQGAPGFKETQYFGPGTRLLVL.

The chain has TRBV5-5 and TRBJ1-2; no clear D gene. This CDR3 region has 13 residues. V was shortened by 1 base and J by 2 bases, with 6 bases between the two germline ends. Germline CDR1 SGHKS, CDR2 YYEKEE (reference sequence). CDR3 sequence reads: CASSLLQNYGYTF. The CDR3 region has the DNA TGTGCCAGCAGCTTGTTACAGAACTATGGCTACACCTTC.

CDR3: CASSERSGGAVEQYF. In nucleotides, the CDR3 is TGTGCCAGCAGTGAGAGGAGCGGGGGGGCGGTCGAGCAGTACTTC. The J gene is TRBJ2-7, the V gene TRBV6-1; 10 nucleotides agree with TRBD2. The CDR3 runs to 15 residues. The V gene end was trimmed by 3 bases and the J gene end by 6 bases; junction bases not matched to a gene: 8. Germline values: CDR1 MNHNS, CDR2 SASEGT.

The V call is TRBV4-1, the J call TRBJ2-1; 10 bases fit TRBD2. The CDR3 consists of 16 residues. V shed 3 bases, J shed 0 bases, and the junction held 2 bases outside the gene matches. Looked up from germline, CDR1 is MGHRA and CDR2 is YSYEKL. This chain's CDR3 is CASSHASGGSYNEQFF. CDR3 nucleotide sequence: TGCGCCAGCAGCCACGCTAGCGGGGGCTCCTACAATGAGCAGTTCTTC.